This entry lists 32 T cell receptor beta chains sequenced from one sample in a study of T cell repertoires in cytomegalovirus infection. One entry per CDR3 protein results from TCRdb running MiXCR on the reads. Among roughly 720,000 distinct CDR3 sequences listed, approximately 40% were seen once. Sequenced: PBMCs. The receptors derive from a human donor in good health (CMV status not recorded). Some clones in this sample may be carry-over from other donors' samples.

The chain carries TRBV7-2 and TRBJ1-2, with 11 nucleotides matching TRBD1. V lost 8 bases to trimming and J lost 0 bases; unmatched junction nucleotides: 5. CDR3 size: 15 residues. Germline CDR1 is SGHTA and CDR2 is FQGNSA. The CDR3: CASVGDRGTNYGYTF. CDR3 bases: TGTGCCAGCGTGGGGGACAGGGGGACTAACTATGGCTACACCTTC.

This chain joins TRBV20-1 and TRBJ2-7; TRBD2 matches 11 bases. Germline V CDR1 and CDR2: DFQATT, SNEGSKA (reference sequence). Trimming removed 0 bases from V and 3 bases from J; junction bases left unmatched: 4. CDR3 length: 15 amino acids. The CDR3 DNA sequence: TGCAGTGCTAGAGATTGGCTAGCGGGGGGCTACGAGCAGTACTTC. Its translation is CSARDWLAGGYEQYF.

About this clonotype: The germline gene is not matched at one end of the junction; a read error may be the cause. The rearrangement links TRBV7-7 to TRBJ1-3, with no clear D. This CDR3 contains 17 residues. CDR1 and CDR2 (germline): SSHAT, FNYEAQ (reference sequence). The CDR3 loop reads CASSLARRTYSGNTIYF. CDR3 in DNA: TGTGCTAGCAGCTTAGCGCGACGGACGTACTCTGGAAACACCATATATTTT.

This sequence joins TRBV5-4 and TRBJ2-3; TRBD2 aligns across 12 bases. Germline CDR1 reads SGHNT; CDR2 reads YYREEE (reference sequence). The CDR3 runs 20 residues. Losses at the gene ends were 4 bases for V and 2 bases for J; bases not matched to a gene: 17. CDR3 nucleotides: TGTGCCAGCAGCGGTGGAGGGGTACTAGCGGGGGGACCAAACACAGATACGCAGTATTTT. Protein product: CASSGGGVLAGGPNTDTQYF.

This clonotype appeared many times. The chain is built from TRBV5-4 and TRBJ2-1, with D unresolved. Trimming removed 1 base from V and 4 bases from J, with 12 bases in between. This CDR3 contains 15 residues. CDR1 SGHNT and CDR2 YYREEE come from the germline V gene (reference sequence). The DNA for the CDR3 is TGTGCCAGCAGCTTGCGAAGCTCTTTGTACAATGAGCAGTTCTTC. It codes for CASSLRSSLYNEQFF.

This clonotype has only a few counts. The V and J genes are TRBV3-1 and TRBJ2-7; no clear D. Per the germline V gene, CDR1 is LGHDT and CDR2 is YNNKEL (reference sequence). Between the trimmed V and J ends, which lost 0 bases and 0 bases, there was a span of 15 bases. The CDR3 has 17 amino acids. Here the CDR3 reads CASSQDGERLGSYEQYF. The CDR3 bases are TGTGCCAGCAGCCAAGATGGCGAGCGACTCGGCTCCTACGAGCAGTACTTC.

Here the CDR3 DNA reads TGTGCCAGCAGCCGCTTACGGGACAGATATAATTCACCCCTCCACTTT. This translates into CASSRLRDRYNSPLHF. The chain couples TRBV12-3 or TRBV12-4 to TRBJ1-6, with TRBD1 matching 7 bases. The CDR3 loop spans 16 amino acids. V lost 6 bases, J lost 4 bases, and 9 bases stayed unmatched.

The chain uses TRBV7-9 and TRBJ1-5, with TRBD1 matching 7 bases. V shed 4 bases, J shed 4 bases, and the junction held 7 bases outside the gene matches. This CDR3 is built from 15 residues. CDR1 and CDR2 (germline): SEHNR, FQNEAQ (reference sequence). CDR3: CASSSQTGLNQPQHF. CDR3 nucleotide sequence: TGTGCCAGCAGCTCCCAGACAGGGTTGAATCAGCCCCAGCATTTT. The variable domain in full, completed from reference TRBV7-9 and TRBJ1-5, reads DTGVSQNPRHKITKRGQNVTFRCDPISEHNRLYWYRQTLGQGPEFLTYFQNEAQLEKSRLLSDRFSAERPKGSFSTLEIQRTEQGDSAMYLCASSSQTGLNQPQHFGDGTRLSIL.

The V call is TRBV27, the J call TRBJ1-5, with 9 nucleotides matching TRBD1. The CDR3 totals 16 residues. The V gene end was trimmed by 0 bases and the J gene end by 7 bases; junction bases not matched to a gene: 7. Looked up from germline, CDR1 is MNHEY and CDR2 is SMNVEV (reference sequence). CDR3 loop: CASSLSGDRVDQPQHF. The CDR3 DNA is TGTGCCAGCAGTTTATCGGGGGACAGGGTGGACCAGCCCCAGCATTTT.

At least ten counts were recorded for this clonotype. V and J are TRBV7-8 and TRBJ1-4, with no clear D. The V end was cut by 5 bases, the J end by 3 bases, with 13 bases between. Germline CDR1 and CDR2: SGHVS and FQNEAQ. The CDR3 runs to 15 residues. This chain's CDR3 is CASSPQERSNEKLFF. The CDR3 coding sequence is TGTGCCAGCAGCCCCCAGGAACGATCTAATGAAAAACTGTTTTTT.

This clonotype was recorded a few times. The chain joins TRBV6-6 to TRBJ1-2; D remains unclear. In germline, CDR1 is MNHNY, CDR2 SVGAGI (reference sequence). Between the trimmed V and J ends, which lost 10 bases and 7 bases, there was a span of 7 bases. This CDR3 spans 9 amino acids. The DNA of the CDR3 is TGTGCCACGGTGCTTGGCTACACCTTC. This encodes CATVLGYTF.

J is TRBJ2-6 and V is TRBV7-6; D is unresolved. V lost 5 bases and J 2 bases, leaving 10 bases between the germline ends. The CDR3 extends over 15 amino acids. Germline V CDR1 and CDR2: SGHVS, FNYEAQ. The CDR3 region has the DNA TGTGCCAGCAGCCCGAGGAGCCCTGGGGCCAACGTCCTGACTTTC. Translated, it gives CASSPRSPGANVLTF.

This clonotype was counted a few times. V gene TRBV12-3 or TRBV12-4 combines with J gene TRBJ2-4; no reliable D call. V was shortened by 6 bases and J by 0 bases, with 12 bases between the two germline ends. The CDR3 spans 15 residues. CDR3 bases: TGTGCCAGCAGCAGCAATCTCATAGCCAAAAACATTCAGTACTTC. Translating gives CASSSNLIAKNIQYF.

This clonotype was recorded a few times. J is TRBJ2-1 and V is TRBV25-1; TRBD2 aligns across 10 bases. The junction had 10 bases not matched to a gene; V was cut back by 6 bases and J by 5 bases. This CDR3 contains 16 residues. Germline lookup yields CDR1 MGHDK and CDR2 SYGVNS. The CDR3: CASRLLTGTSDNEQFF. CDR3 coding DNA: TGTGCCAGCAGGCTGCTCACCGGGACTAGCGACAATGAGCAGTTCTTC.

This clonotype was seen a few times. The chain carries TRBV7-2 and TRBJ1-5; no firm D call. The germline V and J ends were trimmed by 3 bases and 4 bases, with 7 bases remaining between them. CDR3 size: 13 residues. From germline, CDR1 is SGHTA and CDR2 FQGNSA. CDR3 sequence (DNA): TGTGCCAGCAGCTTGACGGAAAATCAGCCCCAGCATTTT. It yields the protein CASSLTENQPQHF.

In the case of this clonotype: This may come from a read error, since a much larger clone is one base off. This chain links TRBV7-2 with TRBJ1-6; the match to TRBD1 covers 9 bases. CDR1 and CDR2 (germline): SGHTA, FQGNSA. The CDR3 extends over 15 amino acids. J lost 6 bases, V lost 5 bases, and 5 bases had no gene match. In nucleotides, the CDR3 is TGTGCCAGCAGCCCCGGGACAGGGTTTAATTCACCCCTCCACTTT. Protein sequence: CASSPGTGFNSPLHF.

This clonotype was observed a handful of times. The chain carries TRBV4-1 and TRBJ1-5; D unresolved. CDR3 length: 16 amino acids. Trimming left V 1 base short and J 3 bases short, with 13 bases between. Per germline, CDR1 MGHRA and CDR2 YSYEKL. CDR3 nucleotides: TGCGCCAGCAGCCAAGCCCGCGCTGATCCCAATCAGCCCCAGCATTTT. It encodes CASSQARADPNQPQHF.

This rearrangement joins TRBV7-6 to TRBJ2-5, with D possibly called TRBD1 or TRBD2 (5 bases each). V lost 2 bases and J 2 bases, leaving 18 bases between the germline ends. CDR1 and CDR2 from the germline V gene are SGHVS and FNYEAQ. CDR3 length equals 17 residues. This CDR3 reads CASSLRVRGSSQETQYF. The CDR3 DNA sequence: TGTGCCAGCAGCTTACGCGTGAGGGGTTCCTCGCAAGAGACCCAGTACTTC.

The V and J genes are TRBV30 and TRBJ1-1; D is perhaps TRBD1 (6 bases). V shed 2 bases and J shed 4 bases, with 14 bases lying between them. The CDR3 is 14 amino acids. CDR1 GTSNPN and CDR2 SVGIG come from the germline V gene (reference sequence). Here the CDR3 reads CAWSFTGSGTEAFF. Written as DNA, the CDR3 is TGTGCCTGGAGTTTCACAGGGTCGGGCACTGAAGCTTTCTTT.

This chain uses TRBV5-1 with TRBJ1-5; D is ambiguous. The CDR3 contains 14 residues. Between the trimmed V and J ends, which lost 2 bases and 4 bases, there was a span of 10 bases. The germline V gene has CDR1 SGHRS and CDR2 YFSETQ. The CDR3 region has the DNA TGCGCCAGCAGCTTCGACGGGAAGAATCAGCCCCAGCATTTT. Translated: CASSFDGKNQPQHF.

The chain combines TRBV19 with TRBJ2-7; 10 bases are a match to TRBD1. V dropped 8 bases and J dropped 2; count of bases not matched to a gene: 6. Germline assignment: CDR1 LNHDA and CDR2 SQIVND (reference sequence). The CDR3 has 14 residues. This chain's CDR3 is CASRAGQGAYEQYF. CDR3 sequence (DNA): TGTGCCAGTCGTGCAGGACAGGGGGCCTACGAGCAGTACTTC.

This clonotype showed up just a few times. The chain employs TRBV28 and TRBJ2-2; D remains ambiguous. The V gene's germline CDR1 is MDHEN and CDR2 SYDVKM. The germline V and J ends were trimmed by 5 bases and 8 bases, with 6 bases remaining between them. This CDR3 comprises 11 residues. CDR3 sequence (DNA): TGTGCCAGCAGTAGGGTAGGGGAGCTGTTTTTT. Residues: CASSRVGELFF.

This clonotype was observed a handful of times. The CDR3 here is CASSIHGGGMNTEAFF. The CDR3 region has the DNA TGTGCCAGCAGTATCCATGGTGGGGGAATGAACACTGAAGCTTTCTTT. V gene TRBV25-1 combines with J gene TRBJ1-1; possibly TRBD1 for D (5 bases). V was pared by 5 bases and J by 0 bases, with 16 bases between. Germline CDR1 reads MGHDK; CDR2 reads SYGVNS. The CDR3 consists of 16 residues. The full variable domain, rest sourced from reference TRBV25-1 and TRBJ1-1, is EADIYQTPRYLVIGTGKKITLECSQTMGHDKMYWYQQDPGMELHLIHYSYGVNSTEKGDLSSESTVSRIRTEHFPLTLESARPSHTSQYLCASSIHGGGMNTEAFFGQGTRLTVV.

The rearrangement joins TRBV6-1 to TRBJ1-2; D ambiguous. Looked up from germline, CDR1 is MNHNS and CDR2 is SASEGT. This CDR3 region has 15 residues. Trimming cost V 10 bases and J 4 bases, with 22 bases left between them. The CDR3 DNA sequence: TGTGCCACCCCGACCGACTACGCAATAGTCTATGGCTACACCTTC. Protein product: CATPTDYAIVYGYTF.

The V call is TRBV29-1, the J call TRBJ2-7; D ambiguous. Trimming removed 4 bases from V and 3 bases from J, with 7 bases in between. Per germline, CDR1 SQVTM and CDR2 ANQGSEA. The CDR3 has 11 residues. This CDR3 reads CSVGRDYEQYF. As DNA, the CDR3 is TGCAGCGTTGGAAGGGACTACGAGCAGTACTTC.

This chain links TRBV27 with TRBJ2-7, with 9 positions matching TRBD1. The V gene end was trimmed by 4 bases and the J gene end by 7 bases; junction bases not matched to a gene: 11. The CDR3 is made up of 15 amino acids. Germline V gene sequence: CDR1 MNHEY, CDR2 SMNVEV (reference sequence). The CDR3 DNA reads as TGTGCCAGCAGTTCCCCGGGACAGGGTCTGGAAGAGCAGTACTTC. It specifies CASSSPGQGLEEQYF.

This clonotype was seen only a few times. V usage is TRBV7-2 and J usage is TRBJ1-5; 10 bases fit TRBD1. The CDR3 runs 13 residues. Germline trimming cut 8 bases from V and 6 bases from J; bases unmatched to any gene: 4. The germline gives CDR1 SGHTA, CDR2 FQGNSA. CDR3 residues: CASGDRGGQPQHF. The CDR3 DNA sequence: TGTGCCAGCGGGGACAGGGGAGGTCAGCCCCAGCATTTT.

In regard to this clonotype: Given a much more abundant clone one base away, this may be a read error. V and J are TRBV7-8 and TRBJ2-3; unclear D gene. The CDR3 runs to 15 residues. Germline CDR1 and CDR2: SGHVS and FQNEAQ. This chain's CDR3 is CASSLYGLSTDPQYF. CDR3 sequence (DNA): TGTGCCAGCAGCTTATACGGGCTTTCAACAGATCCGCAGTATTTT.

This rearrangement joins TRBV12-3 or TRBV12-4 to TRBJ2-2; D not certain. The CDR3 has 18 residues. Trimming shortened V by 4 bases and J by 2 bases, and 20 bases separated the two germline ends. The CDR3 loop reads CASSSSPLTYLNTGELFF. CDR3 coding DNA: TGTGCCAGCAGTTCCAGCCCCCTGACCTACCTTAACACCGGGGAGCTGTTTTTT.

This clonotype was observed once. The rearrangement links TRBV11-2 to TRBJ2-7; 8 bases map to TRBD2. From germline, CDR1 is SGHAT and CDR2 FQNNGV. The CDR3 runs to 15 residues. CDR3 sequence reads: CDSCFFGGAPYEQYF. The CDR3 nucleotides are TGTGACAGTTGCTTCTTCGGGGGGGCCCCGTACGAGCAGTACTTC.

The CDR3 loop reads CASSLQAPLALDLAKNIQYF. DNA for the CDR3: TGTGCCAGCAGCTTACAGGCCCCATTAGCCTTAGATCTAGCCAAAAACATTCAGTACTTC. The J gene is TRBJ2-4, the V gene TRBV7-2, with D unclear. Germline V gives CDR1 SGHTA, CDR2 FQGNSA. The CDR3 runs 20 residues. V lost 2 bases and J 0 bases, leaving 23 bases between the germline ends.

To note about this clonotype: A junction boundary mismatches the germline segment, possibly from a read error. The chain uses TRBV13 and TRBJ2-1, with 11 positions matching TRBD2. The CDR3 extends over 15 amino acids. Germline assignment: CDR1 PRHDT and CDR2 FYEKMQ (reference sequence). CDR3 sequence: CASSPRLAGINEQFF. Here the CDR3 DNA reads TGCGCCAGCAGCCCTCGACTAGCGGGGATCAATGAGCAGTTCTTC.